Listed below are T cell receptor beta chains from one sample, sequenced in a study of shared T cell receptors in the human thymus. Measured with immunoSEQ multiplex PCR; TCRdb has only the in-frame clones, and not every one. The table has some 700,000 clones, approximately 83% seen once. The same data also contributed to another study, on human thymus T cells.

The specimen was thymocytes. All receptors come from a girl under three years old with a congenital heart defect. CDR3s leave out the opening cysteine and the closing phenylalanine or tryptophan. The D gene is left open where the match is weak.

V	D	J	CDR3
TRBV6-5	TRBD2	TRBJ2-1	ASSRSGGANNEQF
TRBV29-1	TRBD1	TRBJ1-2	SAEGQVEANYGYT
TRBV6-4	NA	TRBJ2-7	ASRERGHEQY
TRBV14	NA	TRBJ2-3	ASSQRIPPTGGSTDTQY
TRBV2	TRBD2	TRBJ2-1	ASNHSGGSYNEQF
TRBV6-1	NA	TRBJ1-2	ATPGGKLYYGYT
TRBV7-6	NA	TRBJ2-2	ASSLAGYGPGGSGELF
TRBV5-6	TRBD1	TRBJ1-3	ASSLTGTGCCGNTIY
TRBV7-2	NA	TRBJ1-2	ASSLTASNYVYT
TRBV4-3	TRBD1	TRBJ2-5	ASSQGGGVRETQY
TRBV28	TRBD1	TRBJ1-1	ASNAGQGAGEAF
TRBV5-1	NA	TRBJ1-1	ASSPGLGDRMNTEAF
TRBV29-1	TRBD2	TRBJ2-3	SVVAGPTDTQY
TRBV6-1	NA	TRBJ1-6	ASSGQASESSYNSPLH
TRBV9	NA	TRBJ1-3	ASSLTRAGSGNTIY
TRBV5-8	TRBD1	TRBJ1-2	ASTSDRGRYGYT
TRBV6-5	NA	TRBJ1-2	ASSSIKYRASGGYT
TRBV9	TRBD1	TRBJ1-6	ASSPQGGRTYNSPLH
TRBV7-7	TRBD2	TRBJ2-3	ASSQTSGGVGTDTQY
TRBV7-9	TRBD1	TRBJ2-7	ASSQGTDYEQY
TRBV4-1	NA	TRBJ1-6	ASSQPGNDNSPLH
TRBV14	NA	TRBJ1-4	ASSQDDKIIDREKLF
TRBV21-1	NA	TRBJ2-7	ASSKSLGHLYEQY
TRBV25-1	TRBD2	TRBJ2-5	ASSKTSGGVQTQY